This is a list of T cell receptor beta chains from one sample in a study of sequential checkpoint blockade in melanoma. Measured with immunoSEQ multiplex PCR; TCRdb has only the in-frame clones, and not every one. Of around 30,000 clones listed, roughly 85% are singletons. The input for sequencing was CD8+ T cells sorted from blood (inferred from file names), taken from a patient given nivolumab and ipilimumab in sequence. These receptors all come from a human donor with melanoma. The CDR3 runs from the conserved cysteine through the conserved F or W. The D gene is left open where the match is weak.

j_call | cdr3_length | d_call | v_call | cdr3_aa | cdr3_nt
TRBJ2-1 | 13 | TRBD1 | TRBV2 | CVTPGTGDNEQFF | TGTGTCACACCCGGGACAGGGGACAATGAGCAGTTCTTC
TRBJ2-2 | 16 | TRBD2 | TRBV4-3 | CASSQGLAGGGEELFF | TGCGCCAGCAGCCAAGGACTAGCGGGGGGAGGCGAGGAGCTGTTTTTT
TRBJ2-1 | 14 | TRBD2 | TRBV5-1 | CASSWGGPLVEQFF | TGCGCCAGCAGCTGGGGGGGACCGCTCGTGGAGCAGTTCTTC
TRBJ1-5 | 15 | TRBD1 | TRBV9 | CASSAGRDRGQPQHF | TGTGCCAGCAGCGCAGGGAGGGACAGGGGGCAGCCCCAGCATTTT
TRBJ2-1 | 16 | - | TRBV15 | CATSREGGRGSDEQFF | TGTGCCACCAGCAGGGAAGGGGGAAGGGGATCCGATGAGCAGTTCTTC
TRBJ2-7 | 13 | - | TRBV19 | CASSNLQGPEQYF | TGTGCCAGTTCAAATTTACAGGGACCCGAGCAGTACTTC
TRBJ1-1 | 14 | TRBD1 | TRBV28 | CASRTRTGDTEAFF | TGTGCCAGCAGGACGAGGACAGGGGACACTGAAGCTTTCTTT
TRBJ2-2 | 16 | TRBD1 | TRBV27 | CASSRRQGPGTGELFF | TGTGCCAGCAGTCGCCGACAGGGTCCCGGGACCGGGGAGCTGTTTTTT
TRBJ1-1 | 12 | - | TRBV9 | CASSVGETEAFF | TGTGCCAGCAGCGTAGGGGAGACTGAAGCTTTCTTT
TRBJ2-1 | 14 | - | TRBV9 | CASSVSGGYNEQFF | TGTGCCAGCAGCGTATCTGGAGGTTACAATGAGCAGTTCTTC
TRBJ1-5 | 16 | TRBD1 | TRBV5-6 | CASSSVGRGILEPQHF | TGTGCCAGCAGCTCCGTGGGCAGGGGGATTTTGGAGCCCCAGCATTTT
TRBJ1-4 | 15 | - | TRBV25-1 | CASSELGFVNEKLFF | TGTGCCAGCAGTGAATTGGGCTTCGTAAATGAAAAACTGTTTTTT
TRBJ1-5 | 16 | TRBD1 | TRBV28 | CASSFDRDGSNQPQHF | TGTGCCAGCAGTTTCGACAGGGATGGGAGCAATCAGCCCCAGCATTTT
TRBJ2-2 | 16 | - | TRBV5-5 | CASSLIWRFNTGELFF | TGTGCCAGCAGCTTGATCTGGCGGTTTAACACCGGGGAGCTGTTTTTT
TRBJ2-7 | 12 | - | TRBV6-6 | CASSPQGYEQYF | TGTGCCAGCAGTCCTCAGGGCTACGAGCAGTACTTC
TRBJ2-6 | 16 | TRBD1 | TRBV28 | CASSLQGAPGANVLTF | TGTGCCAGCAGTTTACAGGGGGCGCCTGGGGCCAACGTCCTGACTTTC
TRBJ2-1 | 14 | TRBD2 | TRBV28 | CASRLAGGGDEQFF | TGTGCCAGCAGACTAGCGGGAGGGGGAGATGAGCAGTTCTTC
TRBJ2-7 | 15 | TRBD2 | TRBV19 | CASSIVAGVPYEQYF | TGTGCCAGTAGTATAGTAGCGGGAGTCCCCTACGAGCAGTACTTC
TRBJ2-2 | 14 | TRBD1 | TRBV15 | CATEQGAPPGELFF | TGTGCCACCGAACAGGGGGCTCCCCCCGGGGAGCTGTTTTTT
TRBJ2-7 | 17 | TRBD2 | TRBV4-1 | CASSSTPTAGGPNEQYF | TGCGCCAGCAGCTCTACCCCGACGGCGGGAGGGCCGAACGAGCAGTACTTC
TRBJ2-5 | 14 | - | TRBV25-1 | CASSWTEYQETQYF | TGTGCCAGCAGTTGGACAGAGTACCAAGAGACCCAGTACTTC
TRBJ2-7 | 14 | TRBD1 | TRBV6-5 | CASSSGTGVLEQYF | TGTGCCAGCAGTTCCGGGACAGGGGTTCTCGAGCAGTACTTC
TRBJ1-2 | 14 | TRBD1 | TRBV19 | CASSTDREDYGYTF | TGTGCCAGTAGTACCGACAGGGAGGACTATGGCTACACCTTC